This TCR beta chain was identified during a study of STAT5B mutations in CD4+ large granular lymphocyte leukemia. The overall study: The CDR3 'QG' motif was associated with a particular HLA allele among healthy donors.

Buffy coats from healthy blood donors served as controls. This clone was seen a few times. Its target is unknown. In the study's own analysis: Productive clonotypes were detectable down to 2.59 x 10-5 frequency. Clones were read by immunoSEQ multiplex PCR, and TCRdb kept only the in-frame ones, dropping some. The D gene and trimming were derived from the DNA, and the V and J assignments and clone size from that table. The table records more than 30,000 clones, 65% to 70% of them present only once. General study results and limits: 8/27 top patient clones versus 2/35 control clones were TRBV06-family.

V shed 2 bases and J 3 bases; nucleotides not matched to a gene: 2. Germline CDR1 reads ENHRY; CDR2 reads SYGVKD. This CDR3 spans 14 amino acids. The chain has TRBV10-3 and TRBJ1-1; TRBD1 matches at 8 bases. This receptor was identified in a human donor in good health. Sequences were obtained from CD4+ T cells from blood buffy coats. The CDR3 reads CAISEPGGYTEAFF. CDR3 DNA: TGTGCCATCAGTGAGCCAGGGGGCTACACTGAAGCTTTCTTT.